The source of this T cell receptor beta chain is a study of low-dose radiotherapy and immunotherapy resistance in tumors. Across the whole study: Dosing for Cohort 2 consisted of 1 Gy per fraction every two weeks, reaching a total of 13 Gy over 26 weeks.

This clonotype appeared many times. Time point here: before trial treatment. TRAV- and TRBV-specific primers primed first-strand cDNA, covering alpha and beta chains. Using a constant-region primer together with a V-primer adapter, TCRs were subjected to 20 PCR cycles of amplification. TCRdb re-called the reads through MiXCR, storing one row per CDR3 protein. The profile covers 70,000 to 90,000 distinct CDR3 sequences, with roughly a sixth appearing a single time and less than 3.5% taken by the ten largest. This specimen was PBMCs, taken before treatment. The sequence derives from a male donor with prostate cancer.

Here the CDR3 DNA reads TGTGCCAGCAGCGTTGACCCCGGGACGAGCTCCTACGAGCAGTACTTC. It encodes CASSVDPGTSSYEQYF. This sequence joins TRBV3-1 and TRBJ2-7, with D perhaps matching TRBD1 or TRBD2 (5 bases each). Deletions cut 5 bases from V and 0 bases from J, with 17 bases between. From germline, CDR1 is LGHDT and CDR2 YNNKEL (reference sequence). This CDR3 is 16 amino acids long.